This T cell receptor beta chain was found in a study of blood T cell repertoires in COVID-19 (dated by TCRdb to 2019 to 2021). General notes on the study: Collaborator samples came from the United States, Italy and Spain and covered acute and convalescent phases of COVID-19. The prospective study material was composed of cDNA or gDNA derived from T cells, B-cell-depleted T cells, or PBMCs. The dataset comprised deeply sampled blood TCRbeta repertoires from subjects exposed to, actively infected with, or recovered from COVID-19. A freely available public database, intended as a resource for researchers studying the immune response to SARS-CoV-2, is where the repertoires were released. Samples were obtained from the ongoing ImmuneRACE study (first 160 participants) and from some 1,300 subjects provided by 6 global collaborators. A de-identified subject ID, COVID-19 status, age in years and sex were almost always included in the sample metadata. Where HLA class I and class II types were available, the types were taken from metadata supplied by the sample provider, not from assay-based typing.

What the authors observed across the whole study: The quantity of clinical and demographic metadata differed by source and by participant and was supplied without curation.

Of note for this clone: The specificity of this receptor is unknown. Base qualities are not provided; no much larger clone lies one nucleotide away.

Trimming costs V 2 bases and J 5 bases, and their ends lie 5 bases apart. The germline V gene encodes CDR1 SGHTA and CDR2 FQGTGA. There are 12 amino acids in the CDR3, from cysteine to phenylalanine inclusive. Of the read, only the CDR3 DNA is kept; its 36 bases are in frame from base 1. TCRbeta CDR3 regions were amplified from genomic DNA using the immunoSEQ Assay, a bias-controlled multiplex PCR. The original pipeline was this. Nucleated cell counts per sample were estimated from amplification of reference gene primers within the assay. Sequence reads were collapsed and filtered to measure the absolute abundance of every unique TCRbeta CDR3 rearrangement. For each sample, productive Simpson clonality was calculated as the square root of Simpson's diversity index across productive rearrangements. Drawn from immuneACCESS, this table holds only the in-frame rearrangements with V and J called that TCRdb kept. Clones are partly lost; checked studies trace under half to an unresolved V gene and leave the rest unexplained. V and J calls and clone size follow that table, whereas D and trimming were derived from the DNA. The sample table shows approximately 300,000 clones, and roughly 84% are seen once. Together, the top ten hold 1% of the sample.

The collaborating institutions used their own protocols to collect whole blood in K2EDTA tubes. For TCRbeta analysis, collaborator samples were shipped as frozen whole blood, as isolated PBMCs, or as DNA extracted from either sample type. The source material was peripheral blood. This sequence was found in a man aged 50 to 59 with active or convalescent COVID-19. The sequence joins TRBV7-3 to TRBJ2-3, with the D gene uncertain. Read as DNA, the sequence is TGTGCCAGCAGCTTAGGGCGAGATACGCAGTATTTT. It codes for CASSLGRDTQYF.